This entry lists 12 T cell receptor beta chains sequenced from one sample in a study of cytomegalovirus exposure and HLA in healthy donors. PCR used 60 Vbeta primers and 13 Jbeta primers. The table came from immunoSEQ multiplex PCR; TCRdb's copy has only in-frame clones and leaves some out. The data hold 120,000 to 150,000 clones, with approximately 80% observed a single time. The material sequenced was PBMCs. The receptor set was obtained from a male donor in good health and CMV-seropositive.

The chain has TRBV6-5 and TRBJ1-3; tentative D call: TRBD1 (5 bases). The V gene's germline CDR1 is MNHEY and CDR2 SVGAGI. This CDR3 has 15 amino acids. The germline V and J ends were trimmed by 4 bases and 0 bases, with 10 bases remaining between them. The CDR3 sequence: CASSLVGHSGNTIYF. CDR3 bases: TGTGCCAGCAGTTTGGTCGGACACTCTGGAAACACCATATATTTT.

The CDR3 here is CASSLLWGGSQETQYF. CDR3 DNA sequence: TGTGCCAGCAGTCTTCTATGGGGGGGCTCCCAAGAGACCCAGTACTTC. The V and J genes are TRBV28 and TRBJ2-5, with TRBD2 as a possible D gene (7 bases). The germline CDR1 and CDR2 sequences are MDHEN and SYDVKM. V gave up 5 bases and J gave up 1 base, with 17 bases separating them. The CDR3 runs to 16 residues.

The chain recombines TRBV29-1 with TRBJ1-5, with D uncertain. V lost 5 bases and J lost 7, with 18 bases in between. Looked up from germline, CDR1 is SQVTM and CDR2 is ANQGSEA. This CDR3 has 14 amino acids. The CDR3 loop is CSVTRRSLWQPQHF. CDR3 DNA: TGCAGCGTTACCCGACGGAGTCTTTGGCAGCCCCAGCATTTT.

This clone appeared a few times. The chain links TRBV30 to TRBJ1-3; 8 bases are shared with TRBD1. Germline CDR1 GTSNPN, CDR2 SVGIG (reference sequence). The trim removed 2 bases at V and 7 bases at J, leaving 4 bases unmatched. The CDR3 sequence is 13 residues long. The CDR3 is CAWSRGQANTIYF. As DNA, the CDR3 is TGTGCCTGGAGTCGGGGACAGGCGAACACCATATATTTT.

This clone appeared once. The chain links TRBV28 to TRBJ2-1, with D unclear. With 3 bases removed from V and 7 bases from J, the gap between germline ends came to 16 bases. Germline values: CDR1 MDHEN, CDR2 SYDVKM. CDR3 length equals 15 residues. The chain's CDR3 is CASSFVLPISNEQFF. CDR3 nucleotides: TGTGCCAGCAGTTTTGTCCTACCGATTTCGAATGAGCAGTTCTTC.

The chain recombines TRBV9 with TRBJ2-1; 9 positions agree with TRBD2. The ends lost 6 bases at V and 1 base at J; junction bases unmatched: 11. The V gene's germline CDR1 is SGDLS and CDR2 YYNGEE. The CDR3 length is 17 residues. This chain's CDR3 is CASNAGGPMESYNEQFF. CDR3 coding DNA: TGTGCCAGCAACGCGGGGGGGCCGATGGAATCCTACAATGAGCAGTTCTTC.

V is TRBV5-5 and J is TRBJ2-2, with D perhaps matching TRBD1 (6 bases). Germline CDR1 SGHKS, CDR2 YYEKEE (reference sequence). The V end was cut by 2 bases, the J end by 2 bases, with 13 bases between. The CDR3 covers 16 residues. The CDR3 DNA sequence: TGTGCCAGCAGCTTACCAGGGGCCTTTAACACCGGGGAGCTGTTTTTT. Its protein product is CASSLPGAFNTGELFF.

The chain is built from TRBV2 and TRBJ1-5, with 8 positions matching TRBD1. This CDR3 has 14 amino acids. V dropped 8 bases and J dropped 2; count of bases not matched to a gene: 5. Germline lookup yields CDR1 SNHLY and CDR2 FYNNEI. CDR3 bases: TGTGCCAGCTGGGACAGGAGTGGCAATCAGCCCCAGCATTTT. Translation: CASWDRSGNQPQHF. The whole variable domain, remainder taken from reference TRBV2 and TRBJ1-5, is EPEVTQTPSHQVTQMGQEVILRCVPISNHLYFYWYRQILGQKVEFLVSFYNNEISEKSEIFDDQFSVERPDGSNFTLKIRSTKLEDSAMYFCASWDRSGNQPQHFGDGTRLSIL.

V is TRBV5-1 and J is TRBJ1-1; 7 bases line up with TRBD1. The ends lost 0 bases at V and 6 bases at J; junction bases unmatched: 11. CDR1 SGHRS and CDR2 YFSETQ come from the germline V gene. CDR3 length: 16 residues. The CDR3 sequence is CASSLGWDSRVPEAFF. In DNA form, the CDR3 reads TGCGCCAGCAGCTTGGGATGGGACAGCAGAGTCCCTGAAGCTTTCTTT.

The chain joins TRBV25-1 to TRBJ1-2; TRBD1 is a possible D gene (6 bases). Trimming removed 4 bases from V and 7 bases from J, with 13 bases in between. Germline V lookup: CDR1 MGHDK, CDR2 SYGVNS. The CDR3 has 13 amino acids. CDR3 sequence (DNA): TGTGCCAGCAGTGCCCGTGGGGGCGGTGGCTACACCTTC. This gives the protein CASSARGGGGYTF.

The J gene is TRBJ1-1, the V gene TRBV18, with 7 bases lining up with TRBD1. Germline trimming cut 3 bases from V and 4 bases from J; bases unmatched to any gene: 8. The CDR3 contains 15 residues. The germline CDR1 and CDR2 sequences are KGHSH and LQKENI. This CDR3 is CASSPPGQWGTEAFF. The CDR3 DNA sequence: TGTGCCAGCTCACCGCCGGGACAGTGGGGCACTGAAGCTTTCTTT.

The chain uses TRBV11-3 and TRBJ2-6, with D possibly being TRBD2 (6 bases). There are 15 residues in the CDR3. V was pared by 2 bases and J by 4 bases, with 9 bases between. CDR1 SGHNT and CDR2 YENEEA come from the germline V gene. In DNA form, the CDR3 reads TGTGCCAGCAGCTTAAGCGGAGGGGGGGCCAACGTCCTGACTTTC. Its translation is CASSLSGGGANVLTF.